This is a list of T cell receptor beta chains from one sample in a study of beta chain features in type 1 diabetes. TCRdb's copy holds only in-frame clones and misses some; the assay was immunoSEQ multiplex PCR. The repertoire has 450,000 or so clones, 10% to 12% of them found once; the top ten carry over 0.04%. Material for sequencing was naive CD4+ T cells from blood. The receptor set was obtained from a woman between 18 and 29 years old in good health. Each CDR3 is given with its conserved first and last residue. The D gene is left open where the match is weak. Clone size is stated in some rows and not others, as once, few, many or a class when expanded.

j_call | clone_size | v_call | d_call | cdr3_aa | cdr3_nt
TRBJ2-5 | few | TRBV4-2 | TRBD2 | CASSQHSGRVLETQYF | TGTGCCAGCAGCCAGCATAGCGGGAGGGTACTTGAGACCCAGTACTTC
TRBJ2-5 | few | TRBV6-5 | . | CASSYSDTLVTQYF | TGTGCCAGCAGTTACTCAGACACCCTGGTGACCCAGTACTTC
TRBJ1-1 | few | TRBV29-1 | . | CSVLRAVNTEAFF | TGCAGCGTTCTCAGGGCGGTGAACACTGAAGCTTTCTTT
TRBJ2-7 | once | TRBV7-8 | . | CASSWGVTSYEQYF | TGTGCCAGCAGCTGGGGAGTTACGTCCTACGAGCAGTACTTC
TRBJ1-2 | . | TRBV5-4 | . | CASSVIRGSMGYTF | TGTGCCAGCAGCGTAATCAGGGGATCTATGGGCTACACCTTC
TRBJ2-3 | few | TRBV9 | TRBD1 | CASSNRQGQYSDTQYF | TGTGCCAGCAGCAATCGACAGGGGCAGTACTCAGATACGCAGTATTTT
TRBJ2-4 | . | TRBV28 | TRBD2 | CASIPAGEAKNIQYF | TGTGCCAGCATCCCAGCGGGGGAAGCCAAAAACATTCAGTACTTC
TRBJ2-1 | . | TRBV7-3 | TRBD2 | CASSSLAGGHNEQFF | TGTGCCAGCAGCTCCCTAGCGGGGGGGCACAATGAGCAGTTCTTC
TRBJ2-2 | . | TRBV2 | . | CASSGRVNTGELFF | TGTGCCAGCAGCGGCAGGGTTAACACCGGGGAGCTGTTTTTT
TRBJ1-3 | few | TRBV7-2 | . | CASSLGRSSGNTIYF | TGTGCCAGCAGCTTGGGACGGAGCTCTGGAAACACCATATATTTT
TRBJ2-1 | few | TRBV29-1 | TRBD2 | CSVAGLILSYNEQFF | TGCAGCGTAGCGGGACTAATCCTATCGTACAATGAGCAGTTCTTC
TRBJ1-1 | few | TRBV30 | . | CAWSPGGTEAFF | TGTGCCTGGAGTCCGGGGGGGACTGAAGCTTTCTTT
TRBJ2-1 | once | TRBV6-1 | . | CAISAGSSYNEQFF | TGTGCCATTAGCGCAGGGAGCTCCTACAATGAGCAGTTCTTC
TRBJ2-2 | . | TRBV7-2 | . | CASSLGGSFTGELFF | TGTGCCAGCAGCTTAGGCGGGTCGTTCACCGGGGAGCTGTTTTTT
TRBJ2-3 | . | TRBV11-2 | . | CASSPAGISTDTQYF | TGTGCCAGCAGCCCCGCGGGGATTAGCACAGATACGCAGTATTTT
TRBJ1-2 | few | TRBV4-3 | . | CASSTGRVPYGYTF | TGCGCCAGCAGCACAGGCCGGGTCCCCTATGGCTACACCTTC
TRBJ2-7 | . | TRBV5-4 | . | CASSLGTYYEQYF | TGTGCCAGCAGCTTGGGGACGTACTACGAGCAGTACTTC
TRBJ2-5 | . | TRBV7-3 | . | CASSSSSQETQYF | TGTGCCAGCAGCTCATCCTCGCAAGAGACCCAGTACTTC
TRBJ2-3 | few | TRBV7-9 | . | CASSLGDMGRVYTDTQYF | TGTGCCAGCAGCTTAGGAGACATGGGACGAGTGTACACAGATACGCAGTATTTT
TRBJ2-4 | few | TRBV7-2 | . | CASSRSGATKNIQYF | TGTGCCAGCAGCCGATCAGGGGCAACCAAAAACATTCAGTACTTC
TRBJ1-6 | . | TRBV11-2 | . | CASSFWSAQRMSPLHF | TGTGCCAGCAGCTTTTGGTCGGCCCAAAGGATGTCACCCCTCCACTTT
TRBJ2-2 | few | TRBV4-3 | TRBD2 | CASSQERGKNTGELFF | TGCGCCAGCAGCCAGGAGCGGGGAAAGAACACCGGGGAGCTGTTTTTT
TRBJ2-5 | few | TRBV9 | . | CASSVSPSRQETQYF | TGTGCCAGCAGCGTGTCCCCCAGCAGGCAAGAGACCCAGTACTTC
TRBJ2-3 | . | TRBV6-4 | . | CASSDKLQRSTDTQYF | TGTGCCAGCAGTGACAAACTACAACGAAGCACAGATACGCAGTATTTT
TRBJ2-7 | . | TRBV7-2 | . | CASSSRIGAYEQYF | TGTGCCAGCAGCTCTCGAATAGGGGCCTACGAGCAGTACTTC
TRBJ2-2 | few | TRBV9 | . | CASSVTSSGQDTGELFF | TGTGCCAGCAGCGTTACTAGCTCTGGGCAGGACACCGGGGAGCTGTTTTTT
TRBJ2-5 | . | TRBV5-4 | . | CASSTATSGGQETQYF | TGTGCCAGCAGTACGGCAACTTCCGGGGGTCAAGAGACCCAGTACTTC
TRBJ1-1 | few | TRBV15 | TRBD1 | CATSRDPGQGAFF | TGTGCCACCAGCAGAGATCCGGGACAGGGAGCTTTCTTT
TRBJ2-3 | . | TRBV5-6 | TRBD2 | CASSLLAGGTDTQYF | TGTGCCAGCAGCTTACTAGCGGGGGGCACAGATACGCAGTATTTT
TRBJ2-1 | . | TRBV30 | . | CAWATEYNEQFF | TGTGCCTGGGCGACAGAGTACAATGAGCAGTTCTTC
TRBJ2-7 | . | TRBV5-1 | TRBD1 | CASSLEDRAFYEQYF | TGCGCCAGCAGCTTGGAGGACAGGGCCTTCTACGAGCAGTACTTC
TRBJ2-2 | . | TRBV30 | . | CAWSGQRYTGELFF | TGTGCCTGGAGTGGTCAAAGGTACACCGGGGAGCTGTTTTTT
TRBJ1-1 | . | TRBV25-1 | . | CASSGVFTEAFF | TGTGCCAGCAGTGGAGTATTTACTGAAGCTTTCTTT
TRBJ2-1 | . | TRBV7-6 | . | CASSLHRERLNEQFF | TGTGCCAGCAGCCTCCACAGGGAACGGCTCAATGAGCAGTTCTTC
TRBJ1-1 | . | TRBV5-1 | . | CASSLGRAEAFF | TGCGCCAGCAGCTTGGGCAGGGCTGAAGCTTTCTTT
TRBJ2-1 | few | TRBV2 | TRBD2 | CASRPGLARNEQFF | TGTGCCAGCAGACCGGGACTAGCACGCAATGAGCAGTTCTTC
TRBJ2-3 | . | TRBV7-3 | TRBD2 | CASSPRIAGGPDTQYF | TGTGCCAGCAGCCCTAGGATAGCGGGAGGGCCAGATACGCAGTATTTT
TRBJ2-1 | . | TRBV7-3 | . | CASSLDRNNEQFF | TGTGCCAGCAGCTTAGACAGGAACAATGAGCAGTTCTTC
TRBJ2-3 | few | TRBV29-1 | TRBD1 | CSAEGRGSDTQYF | TGCAGCGCCGAGGGCAGGGGGTCAGATACGCAGTATTTT
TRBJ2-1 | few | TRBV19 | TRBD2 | CASSPWRESEQFF | TGTGCCAGTAGTCCGTGGCGGGAGAGTGAGCAGTTCTTC